The sequence of this T cell receptor (beta chain) was determined in a study of post-analysis software for immune sequencing data. Study-level information: Relapsing-remitting, secondary progressive and progressive-relapsing courses of multiple sclerosis were included. General study findings and limits: Strong co-clustering by F measure was seen for same-batch samples. When compared against controls, multiple sclerosis patients showed significantly lower normalized Chao1 diversity. Patients carried a handful of TRBV segments more frequently than controls did, and TRBV5-6, TRBV5-1 and TRBV20-1 were among them.

TCR beta cDNA libraries had unique molecular identifiers. There were roughly 0.85 to 11 million T cells, and some 500,000 cDNA molecules came from them. TCRdb called the PCR reads again in MiXCR, with one record for every CDR3 protein. The sample shows about 770,000 distinct CDR3 sequences, more than 45% of them seen only once. Concerning this clonotype itself: Its antigen is still unknown. An end of the junction does not agree with germline; a read error may underlie this.

The CDR3 has 14 residues. The receptor's source is a girl aged 5-17 years with multiple sclerosis. The sequenced sample consisted of blood. This chain uses TRBV12-3 or TRBV12-4 with TRBJ2-1, with TRBD1 matching 7 bases. The CDR3 DNA reads as TGTGCCGGCAGGCCGACAGGGCAATACAATGAGCAGTTCTTC. The encoded protein is CAGRPTGQYNEQFF.